The present T cell receptor (beta chain) was sequenced within a study of monozygotic twins with inflammatory bowel disease. Total RNA amounting to about 3,600 ng went into each TCR library. From its re-call of the 5' RACE reads, TCRdb lists each CDR3 protein once, without DNA. This sample's table reports approximately 100,000 distinct CDR3 sequences. Investigators extracted total RNA from whole blood and did not sort T cells. To note about this clonotype: Its antigen remains unknown.

Study results and limitations: Clonotype overlap with others was lower in IBD patients than in healthy twins, a difference that was greatest with disease activity. Patient-specific immunosuppressive treatments may have made repertoires more variable.

The CDR3 has 11 residues. Germline lookup yields CDR1 LNHDA and CDR2 SQIVND (reference sequence). This chain links TRBV19 with TRBJ2-2. The receptor was derived from a human donor with ulcerative colitis or Crohn's disease, or a healthy co-twin of an affected twin (not recorded which). The source material was blood. The CDR3 loop is CASSMSGELFF.